Below, 20 T cell receptor beta chains from the same sample are listed, as sequenced in a study of shared clonotypes between healthy human individuals. TCRdb keeps only in-frame clones here, not all; method: immunoSEQ multiplex PCR. The data contain about 2.5 million clones, 85% to 95% of them singletons. Sequenced: naive CD4+ T cells from PBMCs. Indicated subset: CD45RA+ positively selected. These receptor sequences come from a man between 18 and 35 years old in good health. Some clones in this sample may be carry-over from other donors' samples.

This chain uses TRBV28 with TRBJ2-7; D is uncertain. CDR3 size: 14 residues. V gave up 4 bases and J gave up 3 bases, with 13 bases separating them. Germline-derived CDR1 and CDR2 are MDHEN and SYDVKM. The CDR3 loop reads CASSSTFTGYEQYF. The CDR3 nucleotides read TGTGCCAGCAGTTCCACCTTTACCGGCTACGAGCAGTACTTC.

V and J are TRBV28 and TRBJ2-7, with D hard to call. CDR1 MDHEN and CDR2 SYDVKM come from the germline V gene. Trimming left V 1 base short and J 0 bases short, with 10 bases between. This CDR3 has 15 residues. CDR3 sequence reads: CASSLFRAISYEQYF. CDR3 nucleotide sequence: TGTGCCAGCAGTTTATTCAGAGCGATCTCCTACGAGCAGTACTTC.

Only one count was recorded for this clone. This chain links TRBV7-3 with TRBJ2-3, with D unclear. Trimming left V 5 bases short and J 2 bases short, with 11 bases between. In germline, CDR1 is SGHTA, CDR2 FQGTGA. This CDR3 comprises 14 residues. CDR3 protein: CASSRDLPTDTQYF. The CDR3 DNA reads as TGTGCCAGCAGCCGAGACCTACCCACAGATACGCAGTATTTT. Supplemented by reference TRBV7-3 and TRBJ2-3, the full variable domain reads GAGVSQTPSNKVTEKGKYVELRCDPISGHTALYWYRQSLGQGPEFLIYFQGTGAADDSGLPNDRFFAVRPEGSVSTLKIQRTERGDSAVYLCASSRDLPTDTQYFGPGTRLTVL.

This chain connects TRBV19 to TRBJ1-3; D is ambiguous. CDR1 is LNHDA, CDR2 SQIVND, per germline (reference sequence). The V end lost 7 bases, the J end lost 2 bases, and 12 bases lay between the germline ends. This CDR3 is 14 amino acids long. The CDR3 is CASIRTKAGNTIYF. CDR3 bases: TGTGCCAGTATTCGAACCAAGGCTGGAAACACCATATATTTT.

About this clone itself: The sample contains more than one DNA sequence encoding this CDR3. The genes are TRBV18 and TRBJ1-1, with a tentative D call TRBD1 (6 bases). With 3 bases removed from V and 1 base from J, the gap between germline ends came to 9 bases. Germline CDR1 and CDR2: KGHSH and LQKENI. The CDR3 spans 14 residues. The CDR3 DNA follows: TGTGCCAGCTCACCCACGACAGGGAACACTGAAGCTTTCTTT. Protein: CASSPTTGNTEAFF.

The chain is built from TRBV11-3 and TRBJ2-1; D is perhaps TRBD2 (6 bases). Trimming removed 5 bases from V and 7 bases from J, with 12 bases in between. The CDR3 totals 13 residues. The germline gives CDR1 SGHNT, CDR2 YENEEA. In nucleotides, the CDR3 is TGTGCCAGCAGCGGCGACGGGAGTAATGAGCAGTTCTTC. Its protein product is CASSGDGSNEQFF.

The rearrangement uses TRBV28 and TRBJ1-5; 11 bases match TRBD1. Germline trimming cut 4 bases from V and 1 base from J; bases unmatched to any gene: 6. The CDR3 runs to 17 residues. Germline assignment: CDR1 MDHEN and CDR2 SYDVKM. The CDR3 is CASSSGQGARSNQPQHF. CDR3 coding DNA: TGTGCCAGCAGTTCCGGACAGGGGGCGCGGAGCAATCAGCCCCAGCATTTT. Variable domain in full (rest from reference TRBV28 and TRBJ1-5): DVKVTQSSRYLVKRTGEKVFLECVQDMDHENMFWYRQDPGLGLRLIYFSYDVKMKEKGDIPEGYSVSREKKERFSLILESASTNQTSMYLCASSSGQGARSNQPQHFGDGTRLSIL.

This chain connects TRBV5-8 to TRBJ2-4; TRBD1 might be the D (7 bases). Germline V gene lookup returns CDR1 SGHTS and CDR2 YDEGEE. The V end was cut by 3 bases, the J end by 0 bases, with 10 bases between. This CDR3 comprises 15 residues. The CDR3: CASSYRGLAKNIQYF. The CDR3 DNA reads as TGTGCCAGCAGCTACAGGGGACTAGCCAAAAACATTCAGTACTTC.

As to this clone: The sample holds other DNA sequences that translate to the same CDR3. J is TRBJ2-7 and V is TRBV5-1; 14 nucleotides line up with TRBD2. Germline loops: CDR1 SGHRS, CDR2 YFSETQ. The CDR3 spans 15 residues. The V segment lost 3 bases and the J segment 5 bases; nucleotides outside the gene matches: 4. CDR3 nucleotides: TGCGCCAGCAGCTCGGGACTAGCGGGAGTCCACGAGCAGTACTTC. Amino acids: CASSSGLAGVHEQYF.

V usage is TRBV5-1 and J usage is TRBJ1-1, with 7 bases identical to TRBD1. The CDR3 is made up of 16 amino acids. With V trimmed by 4 bases and J by 8 bases, 17 bases remained unmatched. CDR1 is SGHRS, CDR2 YFSETQ, per germline. CDR3 DNA: TGCGCCAGCAGCCTCCTCTTATCGACAGGGAAGGGCGAAGCTTTCTTT. Translating it yields CASSLLLSTGKGEAFF.

On this clone: Within the sample, other DNA sequences also encode this same CDR3. V usage is TRBV5-1 and J usage is TRBJ2-7; TRBD1 matches at 10 bases. CDR3 length: 15 residues. The J segment lost 2 bases and the V segment lost 1 base, leaving 3 bases of the junction unmatched. Germline V gene sequence: CDR1 SGHRS, CDR2 YFSETQ. The CDR3 is CASSLRTGGAYEQYF. For the CDR3, the DNA is TGCGCCAGCAGCTTGAGGACAGGGGGGGCCTACGAGCAGTACTTC. Full variable domain (missing parts from reference TRBV5-1 and TRBJ2-7): KAGVTQTPRYLIKTRGQQVTLSCSPISGHRSVSWYQQTPGQGLQFLFEYFSETQRNKGNFPGRFSGRQFSNSRSEMNVSTLELGDSALYLCASSLRTGGAYEQYFGPGTRLTVT.

This sequence joins TRBV15 and TRBJ1-3; no reliable D call. The CDR3 sequence is 11 residues long. CDR1 is LNHNV and CDR2 is YYDKDF in the germline V gene (reference sequence). V was pared by 8 bases and J by 7 bases, with 9 bases between. CDR3 in amino acids: CATGRGNTIYF. CDR3 DNA sequence: TGTGCCACCGGACGTGGTAACACCATATATTTT.

The chain combines TRBV19 with TRBJ1-5, with D tentatively TRBD1 (5 bases). V was pared by 7 bases and J by 11 bases, with 9 bases between. Germline-derived CDR1 and CDR2 are LNHDA and SQIVND (reference sequence). The CDR3 consists of 10 residues. CDR3 DNA sequence: TGTGCCAGTAAGGGGTATGCCCAGCATTTT. Amino acid sequence: CASKGYAQHF.

This clone was found a few times. This rearrangement joins TRBV9 to TRBJ1-2, with D perhaps TRBD1 (5 bases). V was trimmed by 7 bases and J by 0 bases, leaving 7 bases between them. CDR3 size: 12 residues. Germline CDR1 is SGDLS and CDR2 is YYNGEE. The CDR3 nucleotides are TGTGCCAGCGGGGGTTCTAACTATGGCTACACCTTC. This translates into CASGGSNYGYTF.

The V and J genes are TRBV7-3 and TRBJ2-3, with 13 bases aligning to TRBD2. Germline lookup yields CDR1 SGHTA and CDR2 FQGTGA. V was pared by 5 bases and J by 0 bases, with 2 bases of the junction left unmatched. The CDR3 has 16 amino acids. The CDR3 loop is CASSTGLAGSTDTQYF. DNA of the CDR3: TGTGCCAGCAGCACGGGACTAGCGGGGAGCACAGATACGCAGTATTTT.

The chain links TRBV6-5 to TRBJ1-4; D call uncertain. V was clipped by 6 bases and J by 7 bases, with 15 bases between them. This CDR3 is 14 amino acids long. Germline V gives CDR1 MNHEY, CDR2 SVGAGI. The CDR3 loop is CASSPRETSEKLFF. DNA of the CDR3: TGTGCCAGCAGCCCCAGAGAGACCTCTGAAAAACTGTTTTTT.

The rearrangement links TRBV9 to TRBJ2-3; 8 bases are a match to TRBD2. The CDR3 spans 17 residues. CDR1 and CDR2 (germline): SGDLS, YYNGEE. V gave up 0 bases and J gave up 5 bases; unmatched junction bases: 11. The CDR3 DNA reads as TGTGCCAGCAGCGTAGCTCCCAGCGGGAGAGGTGGAGATACGCAGTATTTT. Its translation: CASSVAPSGRGGDTQYF.

J is TRBJ2-5 and V is TRBV2, with D possibly being TRBD1 (5 bases). Germline lookup yields CDR1 SNHLY and CDR2 FYNNEI. The CDR3 covers 15 residues. V was trimmed by 8 bases and J by 5 bases, leaving 21 bases between them. CDR3 sequence reads: CASRRTLLLGETQYF. The DNA of the CDR3 is TGTGCCAGCCGCCGGACATTACTTTTGGGGGAGACCCAGTACTTC.

This chain links TRBV4-2 with TRBJ2-5; 8 bases match TRBD2. J was trimmed by 6 bases and V by 0 bases; bases with no gene match: 3. This CDR3 is built from 14 residues. CDR1 is LGHNA, CDR2 YNFKEQ, per germline. The CDR3 DNA is TGTGCCAGCAGCCAAGACGGGAGGGGTAAGACCCAGTACTTC. Translated: CASSQDGRGKTQYF.

This clone has just one count. The rearrangement links TRBV28 to TRBJ2-7, with 12 positions matching TRBD2. The CDR3 totals 18 residues. CDR1 is MDHEN and CDR2 is SYDVKM in the germline V gene. J was trimmed by 4 bases and V by 7 bases; bases with no gene match: 17. The CDR3 reads CASISGGLAGVVSYEQYF. CDR3 sequence (DNA): TGTGCCAGCATCTCCGGGGGACTAGCGGGTGTTGTCTCGTACGAGCAGTACTTC.